This entry is about one T cell receptor (beta chain). In the original analysis: It was from reference gene primer amplification that nucleated cell counts were estimated. Clones were sequenced by immunoSEQ multiplex PCR, and TCRdb holds only the in-frame ones, with some missing. V and J calls and clone size are copied from that table; D and trimming were computed from the DNA. Altogether more than 85,000 clones are present, about four fifths being singletons, with the ten largest covering 4% to 5.5%. The sample comes from a study of blood T cell repertoires in COVID-19. In the study overall: Samples of COVID-19 (acute and convalescent) were obtained from the United States, Italy and Spain. T cells, B-cell-depleted T cells, or PBMCs provided the cDNA or gDNA that served as material.

The CDR3 contains 12 residues. V was cut by 6 bases and J by 1 base, with 6 bases left in between. CDR1 and CDR2 (germline): MNHEY, SVGAGI. The sequencing input was peripheral blood. The chain is built from TRBV6-5 and TRBJ1-2; unclear D gene. The sequence came from a human donor in a cohort sampled during active COVID-19. The CDR3 region is CASSPSNYGYTF. The DNA of the CDR3 is TGTGCCAGCAGCCCGAGTAACTATGGCTACACCTTC.